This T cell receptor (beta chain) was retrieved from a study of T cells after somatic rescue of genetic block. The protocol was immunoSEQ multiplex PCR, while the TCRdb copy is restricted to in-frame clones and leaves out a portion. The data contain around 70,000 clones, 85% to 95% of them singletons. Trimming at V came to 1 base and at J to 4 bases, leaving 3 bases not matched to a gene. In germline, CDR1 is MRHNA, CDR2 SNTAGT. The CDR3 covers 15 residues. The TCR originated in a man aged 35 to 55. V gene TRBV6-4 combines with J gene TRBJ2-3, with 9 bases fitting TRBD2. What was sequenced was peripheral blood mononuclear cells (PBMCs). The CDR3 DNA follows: TGTGCCAGCAGTGACTTAGCGGGAGCGGCAGATACGCAGTATTTT. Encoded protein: CASSDLAGAADTQYF.